A selection of T cell receptor beta chains follows, all from one sample in a study of long-term antiretroviral therapy in people with HIV. Data came from immunoSEQ multiplex PCR; TCRdb stores just in-frame clones and leaves some out. The repertoire holds over 9,000 clones, with 65% to 85% as singletons. The sample here was unsorted PBMCs, taken 0.4 years before starting antiretroviral therapy. The receptors were gathered from a man younger than 40 with HIV. The CDR3 runs from the conserved cysteine through the conserved F or W. The D gene is left open where the match is weak. The listing skips clone size in some rows; elsewhere it reads once, few, many or a size class.

v_gene	d_gene	j_gene	abundance	CDR3nt	CDR3aa
TRBV6-5	NA	TRBJ2-3	NA	TGTGCCAGCAGTTACACCCAGACCACAGATACGCAGTATTTT	CASSYTQTTDTQYF
TRBV9	TRBD2	TRBJ2-2	NA	TGTGCCAGCAGCCCCCGGGAAGCGGGAGTAGGGACCGGGGAGCTGTTTTTT	CASSPREAGVGTGELFF
TRBV5-1	TRBD1	TRBJ1-3	NA	TGCGCCAGCAGCTTGGGACAGGGGGTCTCTGGAAACACCATATATTTT	CASSLGQGVSGNTIYF
TRBV30	NA	TRBJ2-2	NA	TGTGCCTGGAGTGTGGGGAAGGGCACCGGGGAGCTGTTTTTT	CAWSVGKGTGELFF
TRBV6-6	NA	TRBJ1-1	NA	TGTGCCAGCAGTCCCTCGAACACTGAAGCTTTCTTT	CASSPSNTEAFF
TRBV27	NA	TRBJ2-7	few	TGTGCCAGCAGTCTCGGTGACGGGGTGGTAGGCGAGCAGTACTTC	CASSLGDGVVGEQYF
TRBV9	TRBD2	TRBJ2-7	NA	TGTGCCAGCAGCGTAGGGCCCTCGAGCGGGGAGAGCGAGCAGTACTTC	CASSVGPSSGESEQYF
TRBV4-2	NA	TRBJ1-4	few	TGTGCCAGCAGCCAAGTGCAGGCCCTGGGTGAAAAACTGTTTTTT	CASSQVQALGEKLFF
TRBV6-5	NA	TRBJ1-3	NA	TGTGCCAGCAGACTTCAGGGGCTGTCTGGAAACACCATATATTTT	CASRLQGLSGNTIYF
TRBV30	NA	TRBJ2-4	once	TGTGCCTGGAGCCCCCAGGGGAACATTCAGTACTTC	CAWSPQGNIQYF
TRBV19	TRBD1	TRBJ1-2	NA	TGTGCCAGTAGTCGACAGGGTACGCAACTATTAAGCTATGGCTACACCTTC	CASSRQGTQLLSYGYTF
TRBV15	TRBD1	TRBJ2-7	NA	TGTGCCACCAGCAGAGAGCGACAGGGCTACGAGCAGTACTTC	CATSRERQGYEQYF
TRBV7-2	NA	TRBJ1-2	NA	TGTGCCAGCAGCTTGGACGGGATCTATGGCTACACCTTC	CASSLDGIYGYTF
TRBV5-4	TRBD1	TRBJ1-1	NA	TGTGCCAGCAGCTTTGGTAACAGGGGCGCTGAAGCTTTCTTT	CASSFGNRGAEAFF
TRBV9	TRBD1	TRBJ2-6	NA	TGTGCCAGCAGCGTAGCAGGGGGCTCCTCTGGGGCCAACGTCCTGACTTTC	CASSVAGGSSGANVLTF
TRBV11-2	NA	TRBJ1-6	few	TGTGCCAGCAGCTTATCCGGGGGCCGGGGGTCACCCCTCCACTTT	CASSLSGGRGSPLHF
TRBV11-2	TRBD1	TRBJ2-7	NA	TGTGCCAGCAGCCCCGGGACAGTATCCTACGAGCAGTACTTC	CASSPGTVSYEQYF
TRBV5-5	TRBD2	TRBJ2-7	NA	TGTGCCAGTTCAGGGGGACTAGCGGGAGAGAAGCAGTACTTC	CASSGGLAGEKQYF
TRBV11-2	TRBD1	TRBJ1-2	few	TGTGCCAGCAGCTCGACAGGGTATGGCTACACCTTC	CASSSTGYGYTF
TRBV28	NA	TRBJ1-6	few	TGTGCCAGCAGTCTTTGGCCTACTGCAGTCGTTAATAATTCACCCCTCCACTTT	CASSLWPTAVVNNSPLHF
TRBV2	NA	TRBJ1-2	few	TGTGCCAGCAGTTGGGCAGAGTATGGCTACACCTTC	CASSWAEYGYTF
TRBV5-8	NA	TRBJ2-7	NA	TGTGCCAGCAGCCGACAGCCGTCCTACGAGCAGTACTTC	CASSRQPSYEQYF
TRBV5-6	TRBD1	TRBJ1-6	NA	TGTGCCAGCAGCTTGGGGGTCGGGACAGGGTGGAATTCACCCCTCCACTTT	CASSLGVGTGWNSPLHF
TRBV28	NA	TRBJ2-2	few	TGTGCCAGCAGTCCCAGGGGAGCCGGGGAGCTGTTTTTT	CASSPRGAGELFF
TRBV5-5	NA	TRBJ2-3	once	TGTGCCAGCAGCCCTAAAGCCGCAGGAGATACGCAGTATTTT	CASSPKAAGDTQYF
TRBV27	TRBD1	TRBJ2-7	NA	TGTGCCAGCAGTTTCCGGACAGGACCCTACGAGCAGTACTTC	CASSFRTGPYEQYF
TRBV7-9	TRBD2	TRBJ2-1	NA	TGTGCCAGCAGCCTTAGCGGGAGGGAGCAGTTCTTC	CASSLSGREQFF
TRBV5-1	NA	TRBJ1-4	once	TGCGCCAGCGGCCCGACAGGTTATAATGAAAAACTGTTTTTT	CASGPTGYNEKLFF
TRBV13	NA	TRBJ1-2	NA	TGTGCCAGCAGCTTGGGGGAGAGAGTTGGCTACACCTTC	CASSLGERVGYTF
TRBV6-1	NA	TRBJ1-6	NA	TGTGCCAGCAGTGAACGGGTAGGACAAAGCTCCTATAATTCACCCCTCCACTTT	CASSERVGQSSYNSPLHF
TRBV27	NA	TRBJ2-7	NA	TGTGCCAGCAGTTTTGGGCTTTCGAGCTCCTACGAGCAGTACTTC	CASSFGLSSSYEQYF
TRBV10-3	NA	TRBJ2-7	NA	TGTGCCACGAAGGGGGGCTACGAGCAGTACTTC	CATKGGYEQYF
TRBV6-6	NA	TRBJ1-4	NA	TGTGCCAGTAGACGGGGCGGGGGTGGTGAAAAACTGTTTTTT	CASRRGGGGEKLFF
TRBV5-2	NA	TRBJ1-2	NA	TGTGCCAGCAGCTTCAGGGGGCAGGGCAACTATGGCTACACCTTC	CASSFRGQGNYGYTF
TRBV19	NA	TRBJ2-1	large	TGTGCCAGCCAGGCGAGGGGGATTTCCTACAATGAGCAGTTCTTC	CASQARGISYNEQFF
TRBV27	NA	TRBJ1-5	NA	TGTGCCAGCGGCCTAAACGACAGAAACAATCAGCCCCAGCATTTT	CASGLNDRNNQPQHF
TRBV6-5	NA	TRBJ2-7	NA	TGTGCCAGCAGTTACTCGTTCGGGGGGCAGGTCTACGAGCAGTACTTC	CASSYSFGGQVYEQYF
TRBV28	TRBD1	TRBJ1-2	NA	TGTGCCAGCAGTCGGGACAGGGCTGGAGGCTACACCTTC	CASSRDRAGGYTF
TRBV5-1	NA	TRBJ1-1	NA	TGCGCCAGCAGCCTAGACCTCAGGGGGAACACTGAAGCTTTCTTT	CASSLDLRGNTEAFF
TRBV5-1	TRBD1	TRBJ1-5	NA	TGCGCCAGCAGCTTGGGTAGTGGGACAGGGGGCAATCAGCCCCAGCATTTT	CASSLGSGTGGNQPQHF
TRBV27	NA	TRBJ1-2	few	TGTGCCAGCCGAGGGGAGAACTATGGCTACACCTTC	CASRGENYGYTF
TRBV28	NA	TRBJ2-7	few	TGTGCCAGCAGTTTTCGAGGGGTCTACGAGCAGTACTTC	CASSFRGVYEQYF
TRBV6-6	NA	TRBJ1-6	few	TGTGCCAGCAGCCCCCCGGGGTTTAATTCACCCCTCCACTTT	CASSPPGFNSPLHF
TRBV6-1	NA	TRBJ2-7	NA	TGTGCCAGCAGTGAACGTCTCGAGCAGTACTTC	CASSERLEQYF
TRBV7-9	NA	TRBJ1-5	few	TGTGCCAGCAGCTTTAGCAGTAGCAATCAGCCCCAGCATTTT	CASSFSSSNQPQHF
TRBV30	NA	TRBJ2-7	NA	TGTGCCTGGAGTCCTGAAGTTTTGGGCTACGAGCAGTACTTC	CAWSPEVLGYEQYF
TRBV5-1	TRBD1	TRBJ2-7	medium-sized	TGCGCCAGCAGCGTCGGGACAGGTCTCTACGAGCAGTACTTC	CASSVGTGLYEQYF
TRBV5-6	NA	TRBJ2-7	NA	TGTGCCAGCAGCTTGTTTGGCCATCCCTACGAGCAGTACTTC	CASSLFGHPYEQYF
TRBV5-1	NA	TRBJ1-1	NA	TGCGCCAGCTCCTCAACGGGGGGGGCGCACACTGAAGCTTTCTTT	CASSSTGGAHTEAFF
TRBV28	NA	TRBJ2-7	medium-sized	TGTGCCAGCAGTTTATTTACAGGAACCTACGAGCAGTACTTC	CASSLFTGTYEQYF
TRBV7-2	NA	TRBJ2-7	NA	TGTGCCAGCAGCTTACAGGTCTCCTACGAGCAGTACTTC	CASSLQVSYEQYF
TRBV10-3	NA	TRBJ1-2	NA	TGTGCCATCAGTGAGTCGGTTGTGGACCAACCACGCTACACCTTC	CAISESVVDQPRYTF
TRBV29-1	NA	TRBJ1-2	NA	TGCAGCGTCCCCGGATGGCAGGATACGTTTGGCTATGGCTACACCTTC	CSVPGWQDTFGYGYTF
TRBV10-3	NA	TRBJ2-7	NA	TGTGCCATCAGTGAAGGCGAAACCTACGAGCAGTACTTC	CAISEGETYEQYF
TRBV9	NA	TRBJ2-1	NA	TGTGCCAGCAGTTTTGACCTCACCAAGTACAATGAGCAGTTCTTC	CASSFDLTKYNEQFF
TRBV23-1	NA	TRBJ2-2	NA	TGCGCCAGCAGTCAAGGTTTAAGGCGGAATGCGAACACCGGGGAGCTGTTTTTT	CASSQGLRRNANTGELFF
TRBV29-1	NA	TRBJ1-5	NA	TGCAGCGTTGAGACCGGGGTTAATCAGCCCCAGCATTTT	CSVETGVNQPQHF
TRBV6-6	TRBD1	TRBJ2-7	NA	TGTGCCAGCAACTATCGGGGACAGCTCTACGAGCAGTACTTC	CASNYRGQLYEQYF
TRBV19	NA	TRBJ2-3	NA	TGTGCCAGTAGTATCTCGCGCCGAGGCACAGATACGCAGTATTTT	CASSISRRGTDTQYF
TRBV5-1	TRBD1	TRBJ2-6	NA	TGCGCCAGCAGCTATGGACAGGGTGGGGCCAACGTCCTGACTTTC	CASSYGQGGANVLTF